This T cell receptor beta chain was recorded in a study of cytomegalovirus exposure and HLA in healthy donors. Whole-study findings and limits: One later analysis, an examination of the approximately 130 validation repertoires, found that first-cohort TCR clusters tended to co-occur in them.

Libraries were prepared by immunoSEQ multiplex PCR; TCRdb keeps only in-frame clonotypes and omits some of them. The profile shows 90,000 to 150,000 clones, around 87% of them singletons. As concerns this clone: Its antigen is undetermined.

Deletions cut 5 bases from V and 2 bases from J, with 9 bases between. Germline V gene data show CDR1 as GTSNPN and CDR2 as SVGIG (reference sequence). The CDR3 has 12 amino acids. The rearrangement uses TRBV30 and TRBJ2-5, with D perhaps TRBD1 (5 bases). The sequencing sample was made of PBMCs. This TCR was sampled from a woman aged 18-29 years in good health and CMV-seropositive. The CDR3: CAWGHTQETQYF. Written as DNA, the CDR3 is TGTGCCTGGGGACACACTCAAGAGACCCAGTACTTC.